This TCR beta chain was identified in a study of T cell responses to AZD1222 COVID-19 vaccine (TCRdb year 2021). With regard to the full study: TCR sequencing was performed for about 250 trial participants, of whom some 200 were given two doses of AZD1222 and approximately 25 were given two doses of MenACWY control vaccine. Trial participants were enrolled by age into 18-55, 56-69 and 70-plus year subgroups, with around 150, 28 and 57 TCR-sequenced participants respectively.

Findings and caveats that apply to the study as a whole: A significant rise in spike-specific TCR breadth and depth was observed after two AZD1222 doses relative to day 0 and relative to MenACWY recipients. Most participants were white British and females outnumbered males, and the authors suggested that clonal diversity may have been underestimated. Because no day 14 peak-response samples were available, the repertoires could be characterized only after the peak T cell response. Nearly half of unique spike-specific TCRs reportedly recognized epitopes outside regions mutated in the B.1.351 and B.1.1.7 variants. In the small 56-69-year group, the increase in depth fell short of significance, most likely because of low power. Only five or six AZD1222 recipients were SARS-CoV-2 seropositive at baseline, limiting conclusions about previously exposed vaccinees. CD4 TCRs associated with the vaccine covered the entire spike protein, and the dominant responses were in regions 160-218 and 743-854.

The CDR3 regions of human TCRbeta chains were analyzed by immunosequencing. Processing in the source paper ran as follows. Repertoire TCRs were matched against a reference library of SARS-CoV-2-specific TCRs generated with the MIRA antigen-specificity platform. Breadth was defined as the fraction of unique TCRs that were SARS-CoV-2-associated. Depth was defined as the fraction of total T cells that were SARS-CoV-2-associated. Each spike-specific TCR was assigned to its reactive spike region and to a CD4 or CD8 class using the MIRA data. Log10-transformed breadth and depth values were compared by one-way ANOVA with Sidak's multiple comparisons tests. TCRdb re-hosts the immuneACCESS table, in-frame sequences only. Its copies lack some clones; in the studies checked, an unresolved V gene accounts for under half of them, and the cause for the rest is not known. V and J calls and clone size follow that table, whereas D and trimming were derived from the DNA. For this sample there are roughly 43,000 clones; about 82% appear just once. Less than 25% of the sample is in the top ten clones.

From its cysteine to its phenylalanine, the CDR3 spans 13 amino acids. Only CDR3 DNA is held: 39 bases, read in frame from base 1. The germline V gene sets CDR1 to MNHEY and CDR2 to SVGAGI. The germline ends are 15 bases apart after V is trimmed by 6 bases and J by 7 bases. Regarding this clone: This clone's antigen is unknown. No much larger clonotype is one base removed from it; base qualities were not supplied.

What this sample's time point label stands for: about 28 days (+/-7) after the second vaccine dose. According to the study, the label for this sample's treatment or condition signals: meningococcal conjugate vaccine given as trial control. Samples from vaccinated people were obtained from the UK trials COV001 and COV002, which included a single-blind randomized controlled phase 2/3 trial of AZD1222 (ChAdOx1 nCoV-19) in healthy adults. For TCRbeta chain sequencing, PBMC samples from trial participants were taken at day 0 and at day 28 after the second dose. The clonotype was recovered from an adult who received the MenACWY meningococcal vaccine as a control. The sequences come from peripheral blood, collected 28 days after the second dose of the MenACWY control vaccine. The chain links TRBV6-5 with TRBJ1-2; no D gene call is confident. The DNA sequence reads TGTGCCAGCAGAACCCATGAAGGATTTGGCTACACCTTC. This codes for CASRTHEGFGYTF.